The present TCR beta chain was sequenced within a study of T-cell reconstitution after alpha-beta-depleted transplantation in children. This clonotype has at least ten counts. Researchers prepared the TCRbeta library using unique molecular identifiers, the study reports. TCRdb itself ran the PCR reads through MiXCR, one entry per CDR3 protein. The top ten hold about 2.6% of the sample, which has 230,000 or so distinct CDR3 sequences, more than 10% seen once. The CDR3 totals 10 residues. Deletions cut 2 bases from V and 3 bases from J, with 1 base between. The germline gives CDR1 DFQATT, CDR2 SNEGSKA (reference sequence).

The chain recombines TRBV20-1 with TRBJ2-5; D unclear. Source: PBMCs from the stem cell graft donor, taken from the stem cell graft. The receptor comes from a human donor who donated a stem cell graft to a child with acute lymphoblastic leukemia. CDR3 sequence (DNA): TGCAGTGCTAGAAAAGAGACCCAGTACTTC. Translation: CSARKETQYF.